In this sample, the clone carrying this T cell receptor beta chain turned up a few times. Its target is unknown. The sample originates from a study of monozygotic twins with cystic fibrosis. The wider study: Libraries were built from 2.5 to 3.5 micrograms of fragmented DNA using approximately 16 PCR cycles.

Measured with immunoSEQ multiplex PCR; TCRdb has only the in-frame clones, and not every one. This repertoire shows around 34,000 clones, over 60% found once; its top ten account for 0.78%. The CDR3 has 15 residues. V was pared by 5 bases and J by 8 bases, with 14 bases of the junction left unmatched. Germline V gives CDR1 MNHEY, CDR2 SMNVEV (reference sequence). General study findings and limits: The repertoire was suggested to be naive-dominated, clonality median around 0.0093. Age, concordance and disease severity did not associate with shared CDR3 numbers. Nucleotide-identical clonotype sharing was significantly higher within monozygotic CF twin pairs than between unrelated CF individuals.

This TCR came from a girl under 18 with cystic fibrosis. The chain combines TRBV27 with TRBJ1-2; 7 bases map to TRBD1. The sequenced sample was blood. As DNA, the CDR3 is TGTGCCAGCAGTCCTGGGACAGTAAGATTCGGCGGCTACACCTTC. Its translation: CASSPGTVRFGGYTF.